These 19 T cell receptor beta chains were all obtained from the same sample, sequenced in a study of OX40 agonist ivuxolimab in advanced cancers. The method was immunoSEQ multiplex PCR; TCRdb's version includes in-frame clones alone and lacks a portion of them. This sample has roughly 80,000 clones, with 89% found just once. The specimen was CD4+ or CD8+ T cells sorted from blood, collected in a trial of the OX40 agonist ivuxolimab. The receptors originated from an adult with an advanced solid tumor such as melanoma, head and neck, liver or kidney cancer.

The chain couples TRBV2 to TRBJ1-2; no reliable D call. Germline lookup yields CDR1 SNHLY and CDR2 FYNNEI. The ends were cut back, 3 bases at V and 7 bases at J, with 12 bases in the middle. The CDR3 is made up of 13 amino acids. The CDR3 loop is CASSEFGESGYTF. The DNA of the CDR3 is TGTGCCAGCAGTGAGTTCGGAGAGTCTGGCTACACCTTC.

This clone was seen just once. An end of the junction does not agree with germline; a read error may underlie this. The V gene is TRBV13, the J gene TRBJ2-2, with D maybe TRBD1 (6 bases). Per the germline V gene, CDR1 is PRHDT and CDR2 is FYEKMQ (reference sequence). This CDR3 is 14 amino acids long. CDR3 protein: CASSLLGATEELFF. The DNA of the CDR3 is TGTGCCAGCAGCCTCCTGGGGGCCACCGAGGAGCTGTTTTTT.

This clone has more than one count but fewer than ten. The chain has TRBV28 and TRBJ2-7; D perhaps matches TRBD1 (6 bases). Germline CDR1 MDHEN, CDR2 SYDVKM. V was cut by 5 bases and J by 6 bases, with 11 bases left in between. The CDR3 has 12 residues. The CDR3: CASSNRVGEQYF. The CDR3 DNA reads TGTGCCAGCAGTAACAGGGTTGGCGAGCAGTACTTC.

Here the CDR3 reads CASSLAGYGNQPQHF. The CDR3, as DNA: TGTGCCAGCAGCTTGGCCGGTTACGGGAATCAGCCCCAGCATTTT. This chain joins TRBV5-8 and TRBJ1-5; no definite D call. Between the trimmed V and J ends, which lost 0 bases and 4 bases, there was a span of 11 bases. Looked up from germline, CDR1 is SGHTS and CDR2 is YDEGEE. The CDR3 spans 15 residues.

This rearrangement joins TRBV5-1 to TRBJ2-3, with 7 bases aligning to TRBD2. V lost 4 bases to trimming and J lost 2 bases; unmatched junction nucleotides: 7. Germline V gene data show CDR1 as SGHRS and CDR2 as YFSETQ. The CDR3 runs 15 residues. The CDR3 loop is CASSRDYSTTDTQYF. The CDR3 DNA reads TGCGCCAGCAGCCGGGACTACTCGACCACAGATACGCAGTATTTT.

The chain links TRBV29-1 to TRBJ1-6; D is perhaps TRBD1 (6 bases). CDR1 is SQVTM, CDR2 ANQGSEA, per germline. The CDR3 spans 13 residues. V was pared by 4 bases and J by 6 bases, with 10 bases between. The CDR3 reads CSVGDMSNSPLHF. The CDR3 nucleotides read TGCAGCGTTGGGGACATGAGTAATTCACCCCTCCACTTT. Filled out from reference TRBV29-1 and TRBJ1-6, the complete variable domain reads SAVISQKPSRDICQRGTSLTIQCQVDSQVTMMFWYRQQPGQSLTLIATANQGSEATYESGFVIDKFPISRPNLTFSTLTVSNMSPEDSSIYLCSVGDMSNSPLHFGNGTRLTVT.

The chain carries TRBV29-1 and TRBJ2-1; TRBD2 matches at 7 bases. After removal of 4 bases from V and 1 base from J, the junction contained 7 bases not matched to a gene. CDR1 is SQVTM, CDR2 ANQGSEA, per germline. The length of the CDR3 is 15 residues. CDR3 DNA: TGCAGCGTTGGGTGGCGGGAGAGATCCTACAATGAGCAGTTCTTC. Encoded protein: CSVGWRERSYNEQFF.

DNA of the CDR3: TGCGCCAGCAGCTTGGAGACAGGGAGGGATGAAAAACTGTTTTTT. This gives the protein CASSLETGRDEKLFF. The V and J genes are TRBV5-1 and TRBJ1-4, with 7 bases that match TRBD1. The trim removed 0 bases at V and 6 bases at J, leaving 5 bases unmatched. The CDR3 consists of 15 residues. Germline-derived CDR1 and CDR2 are SGHRS and YFSETQ.

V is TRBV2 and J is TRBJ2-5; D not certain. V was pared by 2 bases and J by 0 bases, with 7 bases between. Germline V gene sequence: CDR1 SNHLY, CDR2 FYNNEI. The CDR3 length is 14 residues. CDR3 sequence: CASSELGNQETQYF. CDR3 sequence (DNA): TGTGCCAGCAGTGAACTAGGAAACCAAGAGACCCAGTACTTC.

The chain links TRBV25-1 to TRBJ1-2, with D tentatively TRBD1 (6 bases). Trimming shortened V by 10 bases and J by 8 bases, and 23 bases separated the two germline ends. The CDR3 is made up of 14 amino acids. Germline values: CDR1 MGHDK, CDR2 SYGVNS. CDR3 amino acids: CATYGGERGRGYTF. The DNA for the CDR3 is TGTGCCACTTACGGGGGGGAAAGGGGGAGAGGCTACACCTTC.

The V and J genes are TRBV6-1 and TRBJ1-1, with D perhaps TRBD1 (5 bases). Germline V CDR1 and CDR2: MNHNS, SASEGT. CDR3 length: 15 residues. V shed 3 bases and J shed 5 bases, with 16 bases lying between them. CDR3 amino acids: CASSEKGPRGTEAFF. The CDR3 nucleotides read TGTGCCAGCAGTGAGAAGGGCCCCCGGGGGACTGAAGCTTTCTTT.

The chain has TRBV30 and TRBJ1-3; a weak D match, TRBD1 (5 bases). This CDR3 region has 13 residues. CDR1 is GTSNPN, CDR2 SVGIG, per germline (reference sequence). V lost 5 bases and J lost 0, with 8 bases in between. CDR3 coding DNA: TGTGCCTGGCGGACACTCTCTGGAAACACCATATATTTT. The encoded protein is CAWRTLSGNTIYF. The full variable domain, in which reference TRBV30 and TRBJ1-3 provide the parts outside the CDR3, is SQTIHQWPATLVQPVGSPLSLECTVEGTSNPNLYWYRQAAGRGLQLLFYSVGIGQISSEVPQNLSASRPQDRQFILSSKKLLLSDSGFYLCAWRTLSGNTIYFGEGSWLTVV.

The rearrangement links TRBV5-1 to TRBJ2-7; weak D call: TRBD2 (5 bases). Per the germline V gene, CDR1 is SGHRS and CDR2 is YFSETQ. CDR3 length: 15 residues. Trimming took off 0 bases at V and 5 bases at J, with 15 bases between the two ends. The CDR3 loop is CASSLEASRAHEQYF. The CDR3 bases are TGCGCCAGCAGCTTGGAGGCTTCGAGGGCCCACGAGCAGTACTTC.

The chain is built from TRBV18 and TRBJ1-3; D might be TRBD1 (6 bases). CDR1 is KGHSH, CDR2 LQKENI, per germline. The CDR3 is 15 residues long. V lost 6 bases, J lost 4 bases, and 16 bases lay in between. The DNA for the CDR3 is TGTGCCAGCTCCCTAACTAGGGGGGAAGGAAACACCATATATTTT. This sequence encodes CASSLTRGEGNTIYF.

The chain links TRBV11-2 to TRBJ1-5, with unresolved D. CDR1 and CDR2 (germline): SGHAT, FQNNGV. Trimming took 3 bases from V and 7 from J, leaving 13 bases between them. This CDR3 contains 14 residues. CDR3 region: CASSLHPKGQPQHF. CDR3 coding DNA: TGTGCCAGCAGCTTGCACCCGAAAGGGCAGCCCCAGCATTTT.

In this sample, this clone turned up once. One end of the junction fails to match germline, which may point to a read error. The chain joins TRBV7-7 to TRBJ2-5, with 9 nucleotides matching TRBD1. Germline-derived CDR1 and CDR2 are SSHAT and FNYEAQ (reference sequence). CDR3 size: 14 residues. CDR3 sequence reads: CASSLDRGQETQYF. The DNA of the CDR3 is TGTGCTAGCAGCTTAGACAGGGGGCAAGAGACCCAGTACTTC. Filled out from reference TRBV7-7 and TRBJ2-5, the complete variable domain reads GAGVSQSPRYKVTKRGQDVTLRCDPISSHATLYWYQQALGQGPEFLTYFNYEAQPDKSGLPSDRFSAERPEGSISTLTIQRTEQRDSAMYRCASSLDRGQETQYFGPGTRLLVL.

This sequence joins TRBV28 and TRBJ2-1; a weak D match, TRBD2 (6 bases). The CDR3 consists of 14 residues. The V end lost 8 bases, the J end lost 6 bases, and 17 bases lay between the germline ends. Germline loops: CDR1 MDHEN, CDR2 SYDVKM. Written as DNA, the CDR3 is TGTGCCAGCGTACCGCAGGGCGGGGTCAATGAGCAGTTCTTC. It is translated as CASVPQGGVNEQFF.

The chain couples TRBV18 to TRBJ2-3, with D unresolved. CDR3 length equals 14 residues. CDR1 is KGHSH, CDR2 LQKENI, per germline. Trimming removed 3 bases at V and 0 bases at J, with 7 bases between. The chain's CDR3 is CASSPLFSTDTQYF. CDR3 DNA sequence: TGTGCCAGCTCACCCCTATTTAGCACAGATACGCAGTATTTT.

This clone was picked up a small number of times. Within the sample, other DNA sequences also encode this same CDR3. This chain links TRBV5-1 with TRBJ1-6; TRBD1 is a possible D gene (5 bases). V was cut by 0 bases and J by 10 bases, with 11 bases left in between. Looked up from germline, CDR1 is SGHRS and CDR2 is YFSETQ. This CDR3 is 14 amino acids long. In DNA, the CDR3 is TGCGCCAGCAGCTTGGGTCAGGGTAACTCACCCCTCCACTTT. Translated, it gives CASSLGQGNSPLHF. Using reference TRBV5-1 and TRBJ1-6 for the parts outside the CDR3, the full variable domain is KAGVTQTPRYLIKTRGQQVTLSCSPISGHRSVSWYQQTPGQGLQFLFEYFSETQRNKGNFPGRFSGRQFSNSRSEMNVSTLELGDSALYLCASSLGQGNSPLHFGNGTRLTVT.